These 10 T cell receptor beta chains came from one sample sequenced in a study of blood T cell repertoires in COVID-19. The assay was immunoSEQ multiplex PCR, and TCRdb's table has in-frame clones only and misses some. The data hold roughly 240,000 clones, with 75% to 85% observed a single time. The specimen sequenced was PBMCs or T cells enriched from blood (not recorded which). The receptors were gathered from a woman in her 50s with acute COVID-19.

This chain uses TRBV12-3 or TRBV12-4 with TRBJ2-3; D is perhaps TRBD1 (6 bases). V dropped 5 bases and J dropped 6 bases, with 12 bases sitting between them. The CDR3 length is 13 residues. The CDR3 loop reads CASSRDRTDTQYF. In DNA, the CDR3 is TGTGCCAGCAGTCGAGACAGGACGGATACGCAGTATTTT.

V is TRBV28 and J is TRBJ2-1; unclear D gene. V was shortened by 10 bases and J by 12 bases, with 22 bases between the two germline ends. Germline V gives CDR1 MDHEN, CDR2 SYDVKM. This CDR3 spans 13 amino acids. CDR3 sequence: CATRLPPTIGQFF. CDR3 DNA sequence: TGTGCCACCCGACTCCCCCCAACAATTGGGCAGTTCTTC. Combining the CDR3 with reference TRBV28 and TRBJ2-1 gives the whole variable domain DVKVTQSSRYLVKRTGEKVFLECVQDMDHENMFWYRQDPGLGLRLIYFSYDVKMKEKGDIPEGYSVSREKKERFSLILESASTNQTSMYLCATRLPPTIGQFFGPGTRLTVL.

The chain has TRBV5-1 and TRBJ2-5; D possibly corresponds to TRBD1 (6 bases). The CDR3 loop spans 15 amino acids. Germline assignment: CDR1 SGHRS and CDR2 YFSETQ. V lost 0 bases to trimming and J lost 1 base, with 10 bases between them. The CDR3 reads CASSLGTQGQETQYF. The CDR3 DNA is TGCGCCAGCAGCTTGGGAACACAGGGCCAAGAGACCCAGTACTTC.

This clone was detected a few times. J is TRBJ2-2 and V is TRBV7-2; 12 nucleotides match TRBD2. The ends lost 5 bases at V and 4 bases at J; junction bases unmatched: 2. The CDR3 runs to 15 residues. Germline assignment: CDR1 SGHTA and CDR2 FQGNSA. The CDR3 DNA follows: TGTGCCAGCAGCGGACTAGCGGGGACCACCGGGGAGCTGTTTTTT. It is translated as CASSGLAGTTGELFF.

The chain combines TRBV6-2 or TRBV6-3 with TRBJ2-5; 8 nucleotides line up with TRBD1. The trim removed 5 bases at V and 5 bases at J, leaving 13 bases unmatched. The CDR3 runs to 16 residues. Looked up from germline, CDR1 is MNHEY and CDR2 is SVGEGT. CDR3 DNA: TGTGCCAGCAGTGGCCGCGGACAGGGCGGTCAGGAGACCCAGTACTTC. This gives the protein CASSGRGQGGQETQYF.

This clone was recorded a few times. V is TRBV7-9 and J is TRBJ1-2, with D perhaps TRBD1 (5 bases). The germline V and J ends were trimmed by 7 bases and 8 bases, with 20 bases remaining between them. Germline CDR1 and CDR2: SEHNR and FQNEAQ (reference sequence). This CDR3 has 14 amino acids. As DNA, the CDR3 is TGTGCCAGCACTCCGACGGGGGATCCGGGAGGCTACACCTTC. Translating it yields CASTPTGDPGGYTF.

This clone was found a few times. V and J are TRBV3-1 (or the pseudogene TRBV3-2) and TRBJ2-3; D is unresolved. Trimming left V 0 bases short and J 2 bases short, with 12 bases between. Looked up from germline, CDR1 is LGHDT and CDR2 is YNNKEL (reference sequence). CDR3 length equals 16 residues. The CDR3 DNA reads TGTGCCAGCAGCCAAGAACTTGTGTTGCCCACAGATACGCAGTATTTT. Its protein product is CASSQELVLPTDTQYF.

The DNA for the CDR3 is TGTGCCAGCAGCTCCCGGACAGGGGATAACTATGGCTACACCTTC. As protein: CASSSRTGDNYGYTF. The rearrangement joins TRBV7-2 to TRBJ1-2; TRBD1 matches 9 bases. The V gene's germline CDR1 is SGHTA and CDR2 FQGNSA. This CDR3 region has 15 residues. Unmatched junction bases numbered 4, after V lost 4 bases and J lost 1 base.

The CDR3 DNA follows: TGCAGCGTTATTAGGAACACTGAAGCTTTCTTT. It encodes CSVIRNTEAFF. V and J are TRBV29-1 and TRBJ1-1; no firm D call. Germline loops: CDR1 SQVTM, CDR2 ANQGSEA. This CDR3 spans 11 amino acids. V gave up 5 bases and J gave up 1 base, with 5 bases separating them.

The chain's CDR3 is CASSLVSGQSNQPQHF. Here the CDR3 DNA reads TGTGCCAGCAGCTTAGTTAGTGGACAGAGCAATCAGCCCCAGCATTTT. The rearrangement links TRBV7-6 to TRBJ1-5; possibly TRBD1 for D (6 bases). Per germline, CDR1 SGHVS and CDR2 FNYEAQ. This CDR3 spans 16 amino acids. V was shortened by 1 base and J by 1 base, with 11 bases between the two germline ends.